This T cell receptor beta chain was documented in a study of T cell responses to AZD1222 COVID-19 vaccine. This CDR3 comprises 14 residues. CDR1 is SGHAT, CDR2 FQNNGV, per germline. Between the trimmed V and J ends, which lost 5 bases and 2 bases, there was a span of 13 bases. Study-wide results and limits: Across spike, vaccine-associated CD4 TCRs were found, dominant at 160-218 and 743-854. Vaccination with two AZD1222 doses was followed by a rise in Spike-specific TCR breadth and depth. Nearly half of the spike-specific TCRs reportedly recognize variant regions that carry no mutations.

TCRdb's copy holds only in-frame clones and misses some; the assay was immunoSEQ multiplex PCR. In the table there are about 130,000 clones, roughly nine tenths of which are singletons. In the case of this clone: Its antigen is undetermined.

V usage is TRBV11-2 and J usage is TRBJ2-7, with a possible D match to TRBD1 (6 bases). The specimen comprised peripheral blood, sampled on day 0 of AZD1222 vaccination. The TCR was taken from an adult in good health. CDR3 nucleotide sequence: TGTGCCAGCAGCAGACGGGACACGACCTACGAGCAGTACTTC. Its protein product is CASSRRDTTYEQYF.